This passage covers 16 T cell receptor beta chains from one sample sequenced in a study of blood T cell repertoires in COVID-19. Sequencing used immunoSEQ multiplex PCR; TCRdb keeps in-frame clones, though not all of them. The table includes around 280,000 clones, about 90% detected once. Sequencing was done on a sample of PBMCs or T cells enriched from blood (not recorded which). The receptors stem from a young woman with acute COVID-19.

V gene TRBV19 combines with J gene TRBJ2-1, with 13 bases lining up with TRBD2. Germline V CDR1 and CDR2: LNHDA, SQIVND (reference sequence). The CDR3 spans 17 residues. Trimming at V came to 5 bases and at J to 7 bases, leaving 11 bases not matched to a gene. This CDR3 is CASSSQGLAGVDNEQFF. The CDR3 DNA reads as TGTGCCAGTAGTTCCCAAGGACTAGCGGGAGTTGATAATGAGCAGTTCTTC. Full variable domain (remainder filled in from reference TRBV19 and TRBJ2-1): DGGITQSPKYLFRKEGQNVTLSCEQNLNHDAMYWYRQDPGQGLRLIYYSQIVNDFQKGDIAEGYSVSREKKESFPLTVTSAQKNPTAFYLCASSSQGLAGVDNEQFFGPGTRLTVL.

The chain employs TRBV27 and TRBJ1-1, with D maybe TRBD1 (6 bases). V dropped 5 bases and J dropped 0 bases, with 16 bases sitting between them. This CDR3 has 16 residues. Germline V gene data show CDR1 as MNHEY and CDR2 as SMNVEV (reference sequence). The CDR3 is CASSTLYRALNTEAFF. DNA for the CDR3: TGTGCCAGCAGTACCCTATACAGGGCGCTGAACACTGAAGCTTTCTTT.

The rearrangement joins TRBV6-6 to TRBJ2-7, with 9 bases lining up with TRBD1. The germline V gene has CDR1 MNHNY and CDR2 SVGAGI (reference sequence). This CDR3 region has 15 residues. V was clipped by 5 bases and J by 5 bases; unmatched bases: 10. CDR3 bases: TGTGCCAGCAGTCCACAGGGGGCGCTCGGCAACGAGCAGTACTTC. Its protein is CASSPQGALGNEQYF.

V is TRBV7-9 and J is TRBJ1-5, with 9 bases aligning to TRBD1. The CDR3 runs to 15 residues. Germline assignment: CDR1 SEHNR and CDR2 FQNEAQ (reference sequence). V was pared by 4 bases and J by 3 bases, with 4 bases of the junction left unmatched. In DNA, the CDR3 is TGTGCCAGCAGCTCACAGGGGGCCCCCAATCAGCCCCAGCATTTT. This translates into CASSSQGAPNQPQHF.

The chain links TRBV5-5 to TRBJ2-1; 8 positions match TRBD1. The CDR3 length is 15 residues. Germline values: CDR1 SGHKS, CDR2 YYEKEE (reference sequence). The V segment lost 6 bases and the J segment 3 bases; nucleotides outside the gene matches: 8. The DNA for the CDR3 is TGTGCCAGCACATCCGGGACAGGCGACTACAATGAGCAGTTCTTC. This gives the protein CASTSGTGDYNEQFF. Combining the CDR3 with reference TRBV5-5 and TRBJ2-1 gives the whole variable domain DAGVTQSPTHLIKTRGQQVTLRCSPISGHKSVSWYQQVLGQGPQFIFQYYEKEERGRGNFPDRFSARQFPNYSSELNVNALLLGDSALYLCASTSGTGDYNEQFFGPGTRLTVL.

V is TRBV21-1 and J is TRBJ2-7; the table assigns TRBD2, which was not confirmed against the DNA. TRBV21-1 is a documented pseudogene. The CDR3 has 14 amino acids. The CDR3 nucleotides are TGTGCCAGCACCGCGGGTCTAGTCTCCTACGAGCAGTACTTC. Encoded protein: CASTAGLVSYEQYF.

The chain carries TRBV2 and TRBJ1-5; 7 nucleotides align to TRBD1. V dropped 6 bases and J dropped 2; count of bases not matched to a gene: 7. Germline V CDR1 and CDR2: SNHLY, FYNNEI. There are 15 residues in the CDR3. The CDR3 protein is CASSRQGSGNQPQHF. The CDR3 DNA follows: TGTGCCAGCAGCAGACAGGGATCTGGCAATCAGCCCCAGCATTTT. Drawing the rest from reference TRBV2 and TRBJ1-5, the complete variable domain is EPEVTQTPSHQVTQMGQEVILRCVPISNHLYFYWYRQILGQKVEFLVSFYNNEISEKSEIFDDQFSVERPDGSNFTLKIRSTKLEDSAMYFCASSRQGSGNQPQHFGDGTRLSIL.

The chain couples TRBV3-1 (or the pseudogene TRBV3-2) to TRBJ1-1; D perhaps matches TRBD1 (5 bases). With 5 bases removed from V and 4 bases from J, the gap between germline ends came to 14 bases. This CDR3 is 14 amino acids long. Looked up from germline, CDR1 is LGHDT and CDR2 is YNNKEL (reference sequence). The DNA of the CDR3 is TGTGCCAGCAGCAGGAGGGGCGGGGGCACTGAAGCTTTCTTT. It encodes CASSRRGGGTEAFF.

The chain joins TRBV5-4 to TRBJ2-3; no definite D call. Germline CDR1 reads SGHNT; CDR2 reads YYREEE (reference sequence). V was trimmed by 0 bases and J by 0 bases, leaving 5 bases between them. CDR3 length: 14 amino acids. The CDR3 DNA follows: TGTGCCAGCAGCTTGGACCAGAGCACAGATACGCAGTATTTT. Translation gives CASSLDQSTDTQYF. Looking up the rest from reference TRBV5-4 and TRBJ2-3 gives the full variable domain: ETGVTQSPTHLIKTRGQQVTLRCSSQSGHNTVSWYQQALGQGPQFIFQYYREEENGRGNFPPRFSGLQFPNYSSELNVNALELDDSALYLCASSLDQSTDTQYFGPGTRLTVL.

The chain uses TRBV12-3 or TRBV12-4 and TRBJ2-6; D gene unclear. V gave up 6 bases and J gave up 4 bases, with 7 bases separating them. CDR3 length: 13 residues. Here the CDR3 reads CASSPLGANVLTF. The CDR3 DNA sequence: TGTGCCAGCAGCCCCTTAGGGGCCAACGTCCTGACTTTC.

The chain joins TRBV3-1 (or the pseudogene TRBV3-2) to TRBJ1-2; D perhaps matches TRBD1 (6 bases). In germline, CDR1 is LGHDT, CDR2 YNNKEL (reference sequence). V was shortened by 3 bases and J by 2 bases, with 10 bases between the two germline ends. The CDR3 covers 14 residues. The chain's CDR3 is CASSQGAANYGYTF. CDR3 bases: TGTGCCAGCAGCCAGGGGGCGGCAAACTATGGCTACACCTTC.

V and J are TRBV27 and TRBJ2-2; tentative D call: TRBD2 (6 bases). Germline lookup yields CDR1 MNHEY and CDR2 SMNVEV (reference sequence). V lost 2 bases to trimming and J lost 2 bases, with 15 bases between them. This CDR3 comprises 17 residues. The CDR3 here is CASSLTPILANTGELFF. The CDR3 nucleotides read TGTGCCAGCAGTTTAACTCCAATACTAGCCAACACCGGGGAGCTGTTTTTT.

This clone occurred a few times. V gene TRBV2 combines with J gene TRBJ1-5, with a weak D call TRBD1 (6 bases). Germline assignment: CDR1 SNHLY and CDR2 FYNNEI. The CDR3 sequence is 15 residues long. The V end lost 3 bases, the J end lost 4 bases, and 13 bases lay between the germline ends. The CDR3 DNA reads as TGTGCCAGCAGTGATATGACAGGCTTAAATCAGCCCCAGCATTTT. This sequence encodes CASSDMTGLNQPQHF.

J is TRBJ1-1 and V is TRBV21-1; TRBD1 reflects the table's D call only, with no check against the DNA. TRBV21-1 is reported as a pseudogene. The CDR3 length is 18 residues. The DNA of the CDR3 is TGTGCCAGCAGCAAAGCCGTTAGGGGGGACAGTGTCAATACTGAAGCTTTCTTT. Its protein product is CASSKAVRGDSVNTEAFF.

This chain uses TRBV5-1 with TRBJ2-6, with a tentative D call TRBD2 (6 bases). Trimming left V 0 bases short and J 0 bases short, with 13 bases between. The CDR3 consists of 18 residues. Germline V gene sequence: CDR1 SGHRS, CDR2 YFSETQ. The chain's CDR3 is CASSLAGTLSSGANVLTF. The DNA for the CDR3 is TGCGCCAGCAGCTTGGCAGGGACTCTAAGCTCTGGGGCCAACGTCCTGACTTTC.

The chain joins TRBV18 to TRBJ2-5; 7 bases match TRBD2. V lost 2 bases, J lost 0 bases, and 3 bases stayed unmatched. CDR3 length: 15 residues. The germline CDR1 and CDR2 sequences are KGHSH and LQKENI. CDR3: CASSPGEGNQETQYF. CDR3 DNA sequence: TGTGCCAGCTCACCAGGGGAGGGAAACCAAGAGACCCAGTACTTC.